The 17 T cell receptor beta chains in this list originate from one sample, sequenced in a study of shared clonotypes between healthy human individuals. Naive CD8 cells were CD45RO-negative, positively selected for CCR7, excluding terminally differentiated effector memory CD45RA+ cells. Data came from immunoSEQ multiplex PCR; TCRdb stores just in-frame clones and leaves some out. The repertoire holds some 2.1 million clones, with around 95% as singletons. The material sequenced was naive CD8+ T cells from PBMCs. These receptors were collected from a man aged 18 to 30 in good health. Some clones in this sample may be carry-over from other donors' samples.

V and J are TRBV6-5 and TRBJ2-1; 9 bases map to TRBD1. Germline V gene lookup returns CDR1 MNHEY and CDR2 SVGAGI. The J segment lost 0 bases and the V segment lost 4 bases, leaving 1 base of the junction unmatched. This CDR3 has 15 amino acids. DNA of the CDR3: TGTGCCAGCAGTTCGGACAGGGGCTCCTACAATGAGCAGTTCTTC. Amino acid sequence: CASSSDRGSYNEQFF.

This chain joins TRBV4-3 and TRBJ2-7; 7 bases agree with TRBD2. This CDR3 contains 17 residues. The germline V gene has CDR1 LGHNA and CDR2 YSLEER. V dropped 4 bases and J dropped 2; count of bases not matched to a gene: 14. The CDR3 region is CASSPSEAGETPYEQYF. The CDR3, as DNA: TGCGCCAGCAGCCCCAGTGAGGCGGGGGAAACCCCCTACGAGCAGTACTTC.

The V gene is TRBV7-9, the J gene TRBJ2-7, with D perhaps assigned TRBD1 or TRBD2 (5 bases each). The V gene lost 5 bases and the J gene lost 5 bases, with 19 bases spanning the gap. This CDR3 contains 15 residues. CDR1 and CDR2 from the germline V gene are SEHNR and FQNEAQ (reference sequence). CDR3 residues: CASSLTVRGRHEQYF. The CDR3 nucleotides are TGTGCCAGCAGCCTAACCGTACGGGGACGCCACGAGCAGTACTTC.

This chain connects TRBV5-1 to TRBJ2-1; 8 positions agree with TRBD2. CDR3 length: 15 amino acids. CDR1 and CDR2 from the germline V gene are SGHRS and YFSETQ. Trimming removed 3 bases from V and 2 bases from J; junction bases left unmatched: 4. CDR3 region: CASSYIAGTYNEQFF. CDR3 DNA: TGCGCCAGCAGCTACATAGCGGGAACCTACAATGAGCAGTTCTTC.

This sequence joins TRBV6-6 and TRBJ2-1, with D perhaps TRBD2 (6 bases). CDR3 length: 13 amino acids. CDR1 is MNHNY, CDR2 SVGAGI, per germline (reference sequence). Trimming shortened V by 7 bases and J by 8 bases, and 15 bases separated the two germline ends. The chain's CDR3 is CASTISREYEQFF. The CDR3 region has the DNA TGTGCCAGCACCATAAGCCGGGAGTATGAGCAGTTCTTC.

The V call is TRBV29-1, the J call TRBJ1-3; D not certain. From germline, CDR1 is SQVTM and CDR2 ANQGSEA. The CDR3 extends over 15 amino acids. V was pared by 7 bases and J by 0 bases, with 16 bases between. The CDR3 sequence is CSAVLRVFSGNTIYF. CDR3 coding DNA: TGCAGCGCTGTACTCCGGGTCTTCTCTGGAAACACCATATATTTT. The whole variable domain, filled in from reference TRBV29-1 and TRBJ1-3, reads SAVISQKPSRDICQRGTSLTIQCQVDSQVTMMFWYRQQPGQSLTLIATANQGSEATYESGFVIDKFPISRPNLTFSTLTVSNMSPEDSSIYLCSAVLRVFSGNTIYFGEGSWLTVV.

V is TRBV11-2 and J is TRBJ1-2; D gene ambiguous. The germline CDR1 and CDR2 sequences are SGHAT and FQNNGV. The CDR3 extends over 14 amino acids. The V and J ends lost 1 base and 7 bases respectively, with 13 bases between them. CDR3: CASSLGPYSGGYTF. CDR3 in DNA: TGTGCCAGCAGCTTAGGTCCGTATTCGGGTGGCTACACCTTC.

The V and J genes are TRBV5-5 and TRBJ2-3, with TRBD1 matching over 9 bases. V shed 7 bases and J 4 bases; nucleotides not matched to a gene: 22. The CDR3 totals 19 residues. CDR1 is SGHKS, CDR2 YYEKEE, per germline (reference sequence). This chain's CDR3 is CASPDTQTAGQGSSDTQYF. CDR3 coding DNA: TGTGCCAGCCCCGATACCCAGACCGCGGGACAGGGATCATCAGATACGCAGTATTTT.

The chain recombines TRBV7-9 with TRBJ1-2; 7 positions match TRBD1. The CDR3 has 13 amino acids. CDR1 is SEHNR and CDR2 is FQNEAQ in the germline V gene (reference sequence). V lost 4 bases to trimming and J lost 5 bases; unmatched junction nucleotides: 4. CDR3 sequence reads: CASSSGQPYGYTF. In DNA form, the CDR3 reads TGTGCCAGCAGCTCGGGACAGCCTTATGGCTACACCTTC.

This chain links TRBV18 with TRBJ2-3, with D maybe TRBD2 (5 bases). The CDR3 has 16 amino acids. CDR1 is KGHSH and CDR2 is LQKENI in the germline V gene. Trimming left V 3 bases short and J 2 bases short, with 15 bases between. CDR3 sequence (DNA): TGTGCCAGCTCACCTTCAGAGGGTACCAACACAGATACGCAGTATTTT. The encoded protein is CASSPSEGTNTDTQYF.

The chain has TRBV4-1 and TRBJ1-2; D may be TRBD1 (5 bases). CDR1 is MGHRA, CDR2 YSYEKL, per germline. The CDR3 sequence is 14 residues long. Trimming shortened V by 0 bases and J by 6 bases, and 11 bases separated the two germline ends. CDR3 residues: CASSQERGGDGYTF. CDR3 DNA sequence: TGCGCCAGCAGCCAAGAGAGGGGTGGCGATGGCTACACCTTC.

The chain uses TRBV7-9 and TRBJ2-3; possibly TRBD2 for D (6 bases). Germline CDR1 reads SEHNR; CDR2 reads FQNEAQ (reference sequence). The CDR3 spans 16 residues. The germline V and J ends were trimmed by 5 bases and 2 bases, with 17 bases remaining between them. The CDR3 DNA sequence: TGTGCCAGCAGCGGGGGGAGTAGCGGATCCACAGATACGCAGTATTTT. It is translated as CASSGGSSGSTDTQYF.

This clone was counted a single time. The CDR3 DNA sequence: TGTGCCAGCAGCAATATCCCAATACAGGGGGAAACCGGGGAGCTGTTTTTT. Residues: CASSNIPIQGETGELFF. The chain has TRBV7-3 and TRBJ2-2; 8 bases are a match to TRBD1. V lost 5 bases, J lost 5 bases, and 13 bases stayed unmatched. Germline lookup yields CDR1 SGHTA and CDR2 FQGTGA. The CDR3 totals 17 residues. Looking up the rest from reference TRBV7-3 and TRBJ2-2 gives the full variable domain: GAGVSQTPSNKVTEKGKYVELRCDPISGHTALYWYRQSLGQGPEFLIYFQGTGAADDSGLPNDRFFAVRPEGSVSTLKIQRTERGDSAVYLCASSNIPIQGETGELFFGEGSRLTVL.

The chain joins TRBV27 to TRBJ2-2, with TRBD2 matching 8 bases. Germline CDR1 reads MNHEY; CDR2 reads SMNVEV (reference sequence). J gave up 8 bases and V 4 bases, and 12 bases lay outside the gene matches. The CDR3 loop spans 16 amino acids. The CDR3 here is CASSWLAGSVPGELFF. The CDR3 nucleotides read TGTGCCAGCAGTTGGTTAGCGGGAAGCGTCCCGGGGGAGCTGTTTTTT.

This chain connects TRBV9 to TRBJ2-3; D call uncertain. The CDR3 sequence is 15 residues long. V was pared by 4 bases and J by 1 base, with 13 bases between. Germline-derived CDR1 and CDR2 are SGDLS and YYNGEE. The CDR3 loop is CASSPSVFRTDTQYF. DNA of the CDR3: TGTGCCAGCAGCCCTTCCGTGTTCCGCACAGATACGCAGTATTTT.

CDR3 protein: CASSEDPGLVRELFF. CDR3 DNA sequence: TGTGCCAGCAGTGAAGACCCGGGACTTGTCCGGGAGCTGTTTTTT. This chain connects TRBV6-1 to TRBJ2-2; tentatively, D is TRBD2 (6 bases). Trimming left V 1 base short and J 9 bases short, with 15 bases between. Germline-derived CDR1 and CDR2 are MNHNS and SASEGT. The CDR3 extends over 15 amino acids.

This chain links TRBV27 with TRBJ2-1; 7 nucleotides match TRBD1. The CDR3 length is 17 residues. CDR1 and CDR2 (germline): MNHEY, SMNVEV (reference sequence). V lost 4 bases, J lost 3 bases, and 12 bases stayed unmatched. The CDR3 nucleotides are TGTGCCAGCAGTTGGGACCGGGACAGTTATCTCTACAATGAGCAGTTCTTC. Protein: CASSWDRDSYLYNEQFF.